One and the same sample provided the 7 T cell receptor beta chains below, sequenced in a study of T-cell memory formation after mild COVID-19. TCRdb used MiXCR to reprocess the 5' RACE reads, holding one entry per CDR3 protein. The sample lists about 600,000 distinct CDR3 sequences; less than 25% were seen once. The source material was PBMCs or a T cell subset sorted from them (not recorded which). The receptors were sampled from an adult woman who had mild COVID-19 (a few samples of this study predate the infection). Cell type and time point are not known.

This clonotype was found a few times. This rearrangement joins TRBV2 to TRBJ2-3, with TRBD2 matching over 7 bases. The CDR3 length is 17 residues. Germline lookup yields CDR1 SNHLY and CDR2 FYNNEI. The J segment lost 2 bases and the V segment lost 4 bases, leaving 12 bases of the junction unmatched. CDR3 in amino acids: CASSARIGGGPTDTQYF. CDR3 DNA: TGTGCCAGCAGTGCGCGGATCGGCGGGGGTCCCACAGATACGCAGTATTTT.

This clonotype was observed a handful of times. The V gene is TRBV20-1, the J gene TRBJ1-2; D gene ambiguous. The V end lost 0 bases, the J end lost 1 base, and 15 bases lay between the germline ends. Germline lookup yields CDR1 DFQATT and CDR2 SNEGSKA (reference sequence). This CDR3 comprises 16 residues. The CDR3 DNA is TGCAGTGCTAGAGATTTTAAGACTGTTTTTAACTATGGCTACACCTTC. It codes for CSARDFKTVFNYGYTF.

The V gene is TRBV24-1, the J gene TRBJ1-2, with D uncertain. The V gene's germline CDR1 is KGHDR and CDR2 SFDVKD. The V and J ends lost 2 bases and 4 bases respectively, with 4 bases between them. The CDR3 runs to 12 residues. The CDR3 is CATSDWSYGYTF. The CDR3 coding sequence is TGTGCCACCAGTGATTGGAGCTATGGCTACACCTTC.

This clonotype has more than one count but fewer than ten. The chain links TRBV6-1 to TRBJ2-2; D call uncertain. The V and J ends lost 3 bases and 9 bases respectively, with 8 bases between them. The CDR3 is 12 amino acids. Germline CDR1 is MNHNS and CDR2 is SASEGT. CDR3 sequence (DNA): TGTGCCAGCAGTGAGACGGGTTGGGAGCTGTTTTTT. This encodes CASSETGWELFF.

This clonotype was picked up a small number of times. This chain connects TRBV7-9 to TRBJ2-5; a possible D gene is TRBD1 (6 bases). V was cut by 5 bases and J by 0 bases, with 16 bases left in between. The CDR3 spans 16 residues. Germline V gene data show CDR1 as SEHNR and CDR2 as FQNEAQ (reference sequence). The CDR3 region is CASSPTYGGYQETQYF. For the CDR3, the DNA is TGTGCCAGCAGCCCTACTTATGGGGGCTACCAAGAGACCCAGTACTTC.

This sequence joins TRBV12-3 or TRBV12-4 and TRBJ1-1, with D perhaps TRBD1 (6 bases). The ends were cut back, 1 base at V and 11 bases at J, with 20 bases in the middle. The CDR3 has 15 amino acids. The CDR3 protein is CASSLVAGRRGTAFF. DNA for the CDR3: TGTGCCAGCAGTTTAGTGGCAGGCCGGAGGGGGACTGCTTTCTTT.

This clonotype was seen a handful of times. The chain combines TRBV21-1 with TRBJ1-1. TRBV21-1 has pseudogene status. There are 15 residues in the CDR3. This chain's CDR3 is CASSKEVRENTEAFF. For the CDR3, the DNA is TGTGCCAGCAGCAAAGAAGTAAGGGAGAACACTGAAGCTTTCTTT.